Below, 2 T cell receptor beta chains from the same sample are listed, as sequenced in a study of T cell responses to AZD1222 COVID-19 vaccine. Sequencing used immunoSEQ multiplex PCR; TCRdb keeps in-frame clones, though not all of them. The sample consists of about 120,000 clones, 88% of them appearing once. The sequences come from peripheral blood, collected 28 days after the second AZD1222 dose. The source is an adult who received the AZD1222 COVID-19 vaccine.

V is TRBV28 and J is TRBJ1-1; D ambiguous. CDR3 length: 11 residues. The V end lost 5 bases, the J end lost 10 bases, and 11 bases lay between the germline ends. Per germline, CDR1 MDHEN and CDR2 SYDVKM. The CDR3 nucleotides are TGTGCCAGCAGTGCCCAGGTTGGAGCTTTCTTT. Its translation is CASSAQVGAFF.

The CDR3 coding sequence is TGCGCCAGCAGTATAGGACAGGGGAACTATGGCTACACCTTC. Translating it yields CASSIGQGNYGYTF. The chain uses TRBV5-1 and TRBJ1-2; TRBD1 aligns across 9 bases. The germline V gene encodes CDR1 SGHRS and CDR2 YFSETQ. V was pared by 5 bases and J by 2 bases, with 4 bases of the junction left unmatched. This CDR3 is 14 amino acids long.